This T cell receptor (beta chain) was found in a study of vaccination and CD4 T cells after COVID-19. Study-wide background: Four females and six males made up the convalescents, two of whom were Hispanic. The post-COVID sampling time was a median approximately 3.5 months after diagnosis, ranging from 35 to 161. General observations from the study: SARS-CoV-2-reactive clonotype medians increased from approximately 21 to 40, not significantly.

Treatment meaning: roughly 11-day PBMC culture with coronavirus spike peptide pools or control peptides (ViraFEST assay). A remark on this clonotype: Its antigen is undetermined.

In germline, CDR1 is GTSNPN, CDR2 SVGIG (reference sequence). Trimming took off 4 bases at V and 4 bases at J, with 10 bases between the two ends. The CDR3 sequence is 12 residues long. Researchers used the Oncomine TCR Beta short-read assay to sequence DNA from cultured CD4+ T cells. TCRdb fed the PCR reads into MiXCR, producing one record per CDR3 protein. Of some 9,600 distinct CDR3 sequences listed, nearly 25% are singletons. This receptor was obtained from a human donor who received a COVID-19 vaccine. The sequencing here drew on CD4+ T cells from blood, cultured in vitro, taken before SARS-CoV-2 vaccination. The chain joins TRBV30 to TRBJ1-1; the D gene is possibly TRBD1 (6 bases). The CDR3 DNA sequence: TGTGCCTGGAACGAGGGGGTCACTGAAGCTTTCTTT. As protein: CAWNEGVTEAFF.